A single sample is the source of the 17 T cell receptor beta chains below, sequenced in a study of cytomegalovirus exposure and HLA in healthy donors. PCR amplification relied on 60 Vbeta primers (plus 13 Jbeta primers). The data were produced by immunoSEQ multiplex PCR, yet TCRdb's version contains in-frame clones alone and is incomplete. Found here are more than 150,000 clones, roughly 75% of them singletons; the top ten hold less than 9.5%. Sample: PBMCs. Source of these receptors: a woman aged 40 to 55 in good health and CMV-seropositive.

This clone was counted a single time. The chain combines TRBV5-1 with TRBJ2-1; D perhaps matches TRBD2 (5 bases). Deletions cut 4 bases from V and 8 bases from J, with 10 bases between. Germline assignment: CDR1 SGHRS and CDR2 YFSETQ. This CDR3 has 12 residues. CDR3 sequence (DNA): TGCGCCAGCAGCCAGAACGGGGATGAGCAGTTCTTC. Protein: CASSQNGDEQFF. Together with reference TRBV5-1 and TRBJ2-1, the CDR3 gives the full variable domain: KAGVTQTPRYLIKTRGQQVTLSCSPISGHRSVSWYQQTPGQGLQFLFEYFSETQRNKGNFPGRFSGRQFSNSRSEMNVSTLELGDSALYLCASSQNGDEQFFGPGTRLTVL.

The chain has TRBV30 and TRBJ1-3, with D hard to call. The CDR3 has 11 residues. Trimming removed 5 bases from V and 6 bases from J, with 8 bases in between. From germline, CDR1 is GTSNPN and CDR2 SVGIG (reference sequence). The CDR3 protein is CAWVGENTIYF. In DNA, the CDR3 is TGTGCCTGGGTCGGGGAAAACACCATATATTTT.

V and J are TRBV10-1 and TRBJ2-2, with 7 bases that match TRBD2. Looked up from germline, CDR1 is WNHNN and CDR2 is SYGVQD (reference sequence). Trimming took 0 bases from V and 6 from J; bases not matched to a gene: 1. This CDR3 has 14 amino acids. CDR3: CASSESSGAGELFF. CDR3 DNA: TGCGCCAGCAGTGAGTCAAGCGGGGCCGGGGAGCTGTTTTTT.

The chain uses TRBV5-4 and TRBJ2-1, with D possibly being TRBD2 (5 bases). The length of the CDR3 is 13 residues. V lost 0 bases and J lost 7, with 8 bases in between. Germline V gene sequence: CDR1 SGHNT, CDR2 YYREEE (reference sequence). CDR3 in amino acids: CASSLVSENEQFF. CDR3 bases: TGTGCCAGCAGCTTGGTTAGCGAAAATGAGCAGTTCTTC. The whole variable domain, remainder taken from reference TRBV5-4 and TRBJ2-1, is ETGVTQSPTHLIKTRGQQVTLRCSSQSGHNTVSWYQQALGQGPQFIFQYYREEENGRGNFPPRFSGLQFPNYSSELNVNALELDDSALYLCASSLVSENEQFFGPGTRLTVL.

This clone was counted a single time. The rearrangement joins TRBV11-3 to TRBJ2-3, with TRBD1 as a possible D gene (6 bases). V was shortened by 1 base and J by 7 bases, with 12 bases between the two germline ends. Germline V gives CDR1 SGHNT, CDR2 YENEEA. The CDR3 extends over 14 amino acids. The CDR3 region is CASSLGGGRNTQYF. CDR3 nucleotide sequence: TGTGCCAGCAGCTTAGGAGGGGGAAGGAATACGCAGTATTTT.

The DNA of the CDR3 is TGTGCCAGCAGAGGAGCGGGGGACTCCTACGAGCAGTACTTC. Translated, it gives CASRGAGDSYEQYF. The chain uses TRBV6-1 and TRBJ2-7; 8 nucleotides align to TRBD2. The ends lost 6 bases at V and 0 bases at J; junction bases unmatched: 4. The germline V gene has CDR1 MNHNS and CDR2 SASEGT. The CDR3 sequence is 14 residues long.

The genes are TRBV5-4 and TRBJ1-1; no definite D call. This CDR3 is 14 amino acids long. Trimming took 0 bases from V and 0 from J, leaving 6 bases between them. CDR1 is SGHNT and CDR2 is YYREEE in the germline V gene (reference sequence). This chain's CDR3 is CASSLGQVNTEAFF. In DNA, the CDR3 is TGTGCCAGCAGCTTGGGGCAGGTGAACACTGAAGCTTTCTTT.

This clone turned up a few times. The rearrangement joins TRBV5-1 to TRBJ2-5, with D maybe TRBD2 (5 bases). The ends were cut back, 1 base at V and 2 bases at J, with 9 bases in the middle. The CDR3 has 14 amino acids. Germline lookup yields CDR1 SGHRS and CDR2 YFSETQ. The CDR3 region has the DNA TGCGCCAGCAGCTTGAGCGGAGTTCAAGAGACCCAGTACTTC. This translates into CASSLSGVQETQYF. Full variable domain (remainder filled in from reference TRBV5-1 and TRBJ2-5): KAGVTQTPRYLIKTRGQQVTLSCSPISGHRSVSWYQQTPGQGLQFLFEYFSETQRNKGNFPGRFSGRQFSNSRSEMNVSTLELGDSALYLCASSLSGVQETQYFGPGTRLLVL.

V usage is TRBV7-8 and J usage is TRBJ2-7, with a weak D call TRBD2 (6 bases). Germline loops: CDR1 SGHVS, CDR2 FQNEAQ. The V and J ends lost 5 bases and 1 base respectively, with 18 bases between them. The CDR3 has 16 residues. CDR3 region: CASSPRIGTWSYEQYF. CDR3 DNA: TGTGCCAGCAGCCCCCGTATCGGGACTTGGTCCTACGAGCAGTACTTC.

The chain recombines TRBV18 with TRBJ2-1, with a tentative D call TRBD1 (6 bases). Trimming cost V 6 bases and J 5 bases, with 11 bases left between them. CDR1 and CDR2 from the germline V gene are KGHSH and LQKENI. CDR3 size: 13 residues. The CDR3 sequence: CASSMDRDNEQFF. The CDR3 region has the DNA TGTGCCAGCTCGATGGACAGAGACAATGAGCAGTTCTTC. The full variable domain, its missing parts supplied by reference TRBV18 and TRBJ2-1, is NAGVMQNPRHLVRRRGQEARLRCSPMKGHSHVYWYRQLPEEGLKFMVYLQKENIIDESGMPKERFSAEFPKEGPSILRIQQVVRGDSAAYFCASSMDRDNEQFFGPGTRLTVL.

The chain carries TRBV19 and TRBJ2-2; TRBD2 might be the D (6 bases). The germline gives CDR1 LNHDA, CDR2 SQIVND (reference sequence). This CDR3 has 14 amino acids. V lost 7 bases, J lost 2 bases, and 11 bases lay in between. In nucleotides, the CDR3 is TGTGCCAGTAACGCGGGAATAAACACCGGGGAGCTGTTTTTT. The encoded protein is CASNAGINTGELFF.

This clone turned up a few times. The CDR3 is CASSGRGGIGNEQFF. CDR3 coding DNA: TGCGCCAGCAGTGGTCGAGGAGGGATTGGTAATGAGCAGTTCTTC. The chain links TRBV10-1 to TRBJ2-1, with a tentative D call TRBD2 (6 bases). The CDR3 is 15 amino acids. Between the trimmed V and J ends, which lost 4 bases and 7 bases, there was a span of 17 bases. Germline V lookup: CDR1 WNHNN, CDR2 SYGVQD (reference sequence).

The chain has TRBV2 and TRBJ2-1; 10 bases match TRBD2. This CDR3 is built from 16 residues. CDR1 SNHLY and CDR2 FYNNEI come from the germline V gene. With V trimmed by 4 bases and J by 4 bases, 7 bases remained unmatched. CDR3 coding DNA: TGTGCCAGCAGTGCATTAGCGGGAGGCCCTTACAATGAGCAGTTCTTC. It codes for CASSALAGGPYNEQFF.

This clone was seen ten or more times. The rearrangement uses TRBV2 and TRBJ1-4; tentatively, D is TRBD1 (6 bases). V lost 3 bases to trimming and J lost 2 bases, with 10 bases between them. The germline V gene encodes CDR1 SNHLY and CDR2 FYNNEI. This CDR3 has 15 amino acids. The CDR3 spells CASSEGAFTNEKLFF. The CDR3 DNA is TGTGCCAGCAGTGAGGGGGCTTTCACTAATGAAAAACTGTTTTTT.

The chain is built from TRBV7-2 and TRBJ2-3; 13 nucleotides match TRBD2. Germline V CDR1 and CDR2: SGHTA, FQGNSA. J was trimmed by 0 bases and V by 5 bases; bases with no gene match: 11. The length of the CDR3 is 19 residues. The CDR3 loop is CASSLSSGTSGMSTDTQYF. As DNA, the CDR3 is TGTGCCAGCAGCCTTTCATCCGGGACTAGCGGGATGAGCACAGATACGCAGTATTTT.

The chain joins TRBV18 to TRBJ1-5; 7 nucleotides match TRBD1. CDR1 KGHSH and CDR2 LQKENI come from the germline V gene. CDR3 size: 17 residues. With V trimmed by 2 bases and J by 11 bases, 18 bases remained unmatched. CDR3 DNA: TGTGCCAGCTCACCAAACGCCGGACTGACAGGGCACACGGCCCAGCATTTT. Protein: CASSPNAGLTGHTAQHF. The entire variable domain, with the rest obtained from reference TRBV18 and TRBJ1-5, is as follows: NAGVMQNPRHLVRRRGQEARLRCSPMKGHSHVYWYRQLPEEGLKFMVYLQKENIIDESGMPKERFSAEFPKEGPSILRIQQVVRGDSAAYFCASSPNAGLTGHTAQHFGDGTRLSIL.

The chain employs TRBV15 and TRBJ2-3; D possibly corresponds to TRBD2 (6 bases). The CDR3 has 17 amino acids. Germline V gives CDR1 LNHNV, CDR2 YYDKDF (reference sequence). With 0 bases removed from V and 2 bases from J, the gap between germline ends came to 15 bases. CDR3 region: CATSRDLGLAFTDTQYF. CDR3 in DNA: TGTGCCACCAGCAGAGATCTAGGGCTAGCGTTCACAGATACGCAGTATTTT.